A selection of T cell receptor beta chains follows, all from one sample in a study of CD8 T cells in ankylosing spondylitis. Each CDR3 protein gets one entry after TCRdb re-called the 5' RACE reads with MiXCR. In the table there are hundreds of thousands of distinct CDR3 sequences, roughly 10% of which are singletons. The specimen was blood, either unsorted or a sorted T cell fraction (not recorded which). The receptor source for this set is a male donor with ankylosing spondylitis. Both conserved end residues are part of each CDR3. D genes are given only for firm matches. Some rows mark clone size as missing; the rest say once, few, many or name a class of expanded clone.

d_gene	abundance	len	v_gene	j_gene	CDR3nt	CDR3aa
NA	NA	16	TRBV12-3/TRBV12-4	TRBJ2-1	TGTGCCAGCAGTCCCGGGCGCAGGAGCTCCTACAATGAGCAGTTCTTC	CASSPGRRSSYNEQFF
NA	many	13	TRBV6-2/TRBV6-3	TRBJ1-5	TGTGCCAGCAGGGACGGATGGAATCAGCCCCAGCATTTT	CASRDGWNQPQHF
NA	NA	12	TRBV10-1	TRBJ2-1	TGCGCCAGCAGTGAGTCCGATAGCGGATTGTTCTTC	CASSESDSGLFF
NA	NA	19	TRBV3-1	TRBJ2-7	TGTGCCAGCAGCCACAGGCCAGCAGCCAAGATCGGCCAGACCTACGAGCAGTACTTC	CASSHRPAAKIGQTYEQYF
NA	few	16	TRBV9	TRBJ2-2	TGTGCCAGCAGCGTCCCGGGGTCTGCTTCCTCCGGGGAGCTGTTTTTT	CASSVPGSASSGELFF
NA	NA	14	TRBV6-5	TRBJ2-1	TGTGCCAGCAGTTACTTCGGCGAGTACAATGAGCAGTTCTTC	CASSYFGEYNEQFF
TRBD1	few	17	TRBV27	TRBJ2-6	TGTGCCAGCAGTCCCAAATATACAGGGGTCGGGGCCAACGTCCTGACTTTC	CASSPKYTGVGANVLTF
NA	many	14	TRBV6-2/TRBV6-3	TRBJ1-1	TGTGCCAGCAACAGACAGGCGGTGATCCCTGAAGCTTTCTTT	CASNRQAVIPEAFF
NA	NA	14	TRBV19	TRBJ1-2	TGTGCCAGTAGCATACGGGCAGCTTCCTATGGCTACACCTTC	CASSIRAASYGYTF
NA	NA	14	TRBV16	TRBJ1-5	TGTGCCAGCAGCCAATCGATGGGCAATCAGCCCCAGCATTTT	CASSQSMGNQPQHF
NA	once	14	TRBV6-5	TRBJ1-2	TGTGCCAGCAGTTACTCGTGGACCGCGGTTGGCTACACCTTC	CASSYSWTAVGYTF
TRBD2	many	15	TRBV7-2	TRBJ2-1	TGTGCCAGCAGCTTAGATCTAGCGGGAGGCAATGAGCAGTTCTTC	CASSLDLAGGNEQFF
NA	NA	15	TRBV3-1	TRBJ2-3	TGTGCCAGCAGCCAAGATGTCAGTAGGACTCAGCCCCAGTATTTT	CASSQDVSRTQPQYF
NA	few	15	TRBV20-1	TRBJ2-7	TGCAGTGCTAGAGTTGCGGGTCTTACCTTTCCCGTGCAGTACTTC	CSARVAGLTFPVQYF
NA	many	10	TRBV20-1	TRBJ2-5	TGCAGTGCTAGAGGGGAGACCCAGTACTTC	CSARGETQYF
NA	NA	13	TRBV5-1	TRBJ2-7	TGCGCCAGCAGCTGGGACGGATCCTACGAGCAGTACTTC	CASSWDGSYEQYF
NA	many	14	TRBV5-1	TRBJ2-5	TGCGCCAGCAGCTTGGTGGCCAGGGGAGAGACCCAGTACTTC	CASSLVARGETQYF
TRBD1	many	13	TRBV29-1	TRBJ2-1	TGCAGCGTTGGACAGGGGAATCCGGGTGAGCAGTTCTTC	CSVGQGNPGEQFF
NA	NA	14	TRBV6-1	TRBJ1-1	TGTGCCAGCAGTGGTCGGGGATCCAACACTGAAGCTTTCTTT	CASSGRGSNTEAFF
TRBD1	NA	14	TRBV11-3	TRBJ2-7	TGTGCCAGCAGCCGCACAGGGGACACCTACGAGCAGTACTTC	CASSRTGDTYEQYF
NA	NA	15	TRBV27	TRBJ2-7	TGTGCCAGCAGTCCGCAGGGGACCGAAGCAGGCGAGCAGTACTTC	CASSPQGTEAGEQYF
NA	many	15	TRBV20-1	TRBJ2-7	TGCAGTGCTAGAGATCTCCAAACTAGGTCCTACGAGCAGTACTTC	CSARDLQTRSYEQYF
NA	many	13	TRBV29-1	TRBJ2-1	TGCAGCGTTGACCGGGACCCTTACAATGAGCAGTTCTTC	CSVDRDPYNEQFF
NA	few	14	TRBV7-2	TRBJ1-2	TGTGCCAGCAGCTTGCTGATAGGGGAGTATGGCTACACCTTC	CASSLLIGEYGYTF
TRBD1	NA	14	TRBV29-1	TRBJ2-5	TGCAGCGTAGATCCCGGGACAGTACAAGAGACCCAGTACTTC	CSVDPGTVQETQYF
TRBD2	NA	16	TRBV5-1	TRBJ2-5	TGCGCCAGCAGCACCGGACTAGCGGGAGGTGCAGAGACCCAGTACTTC	CASSTGLAGGAETQYF
TRBD1	many	15	TRBV12-3/TRBV12-4	TRBJ1-2	TGTGCCAGCAAATCTCCGGGACAGGGACACTATGGCTACACCTTC	CASKSPGQGHYGYTF
NA	NA	15	TRBV12-3/TRBV12-4	TRBJ1-3	TGTGCCAGCAGTTTAGTGGTACTCTCTGGAAACACCATATATTTT	CASSLVVLSGNTIYF
NA	NA	17	TRBV20-1	TRBJ2-5	TGCAGTGCTAGAGCCCTCCTGGGGGGCGGGATAAAAGAGACCCAGTACTTC	CSARALLGGGIKETQYF
TRBD2	once	17	TRBV28	TRBJ2-1	TGTGCCAGCAGTGCCCCGGGACTAGCGGGGTCCGACAATGAGCAGTTCTTC	CASSAPGLAGSDNEQFF
NA	few	14	TRBV20-1	TRBJ1-1	TGCAGTGCTAGATCTAGCGGAGGCAACACTGAAGCTTTCTTT	CSARSSGGNTEAFF
TRBD2	NA	16	TRBV20-1	TRBJ2-1	TGCAGTGCTAGGATGTTTAGCGGGAGGATCTACAATGAGCAGTTCTTC	CSARMFSGRIYNEQFF
TRBD1	few	18	TRBV12-3/TRBV12-4	TRBJ1-1	TGTGCCAGCAGTTTAGGGGATACAGGGGAGGGAGTAAGCACTGAAGCTTTCTTT	CASSLGDTGEGVSTEAFF
NA	many	16	TRBV9	TRBJ2-7	TGTGCCAGCAGCGTAGGTCCTAGCCGCCTCTTTGACGAGCAGTACTTC	CASSVGPSRLFDEQYF
TRBD1	NA	15	TRBV12-3/TRBV12-4	TRBJ2-1	TGTGCCAGCAGTATCAGACAGGGGGAACACAATGAGCAGTTCTTC	CASSIRQGEHNEQFF
NA	few	17	TRBV7-9	TRBJ2-3	TGTGCCAGCAGCCCACCCCCGTTCGGGCAAAACACAGATACGCAGTATTTT	CASSPPPFGQNTDTQYF
NA	NA	14	TRBV9	TRBJ1-2	TGTGCCAGCAGCGTTACAGGGAACGACTATGGCTACACCTTC	CASSVTGNDYGYTF
NA	few	13	TRBV12-3/TRBV12-4	TRBJ2-3	TGTGCCAGCAGACTCCAGGGGGGCGATACGCAGTATTTT	CASRLQGGDTQYF
NA	NA	12	TRBV5-6	TRBJ2-7	TGTGCCAGCAGCTTCCTTCTTTACGAGCAGTACTTC	CASSFLLYEQYF
NA	NA	16	TRBV5-1	TRBJ2-1	TGCGCCAGCAGCTTGGAAGGCGATTCACCCTACAATGAGCAGTTCTTC	CASSLEGDSPYNEQFF
NA	few	13	TRBV20-1	TRBJ2-5	TGCAGTGCTCGGACCCCGACGGGGGAGACCCAGTACTTC	CSARTPTGETQYF
NA	many	12	TRBV6-5	TRBJ2-5	TGTGCCACCCAGGGGTACCAAGAGACCCAGTACTTC	CATQGYQETQYF
NA	NA	12	TRBV28	TRBJ2-7	TGTGCCAGCAGTGCAAGGGGGAGGGAGCAGTACTTC	CASSARGREQYF
NA	many	12	TRBV20-1	TRBJ2-7	TGCAGTGCTCCCCTCGACAGCTACGAGCAGTACTTC	CSAPLDSYEQYF
NA	many	14	TRBV29-1	TRBJ2-7	TGCAGCGTTGCCCGGGACGGGAGCTCCTACGAGCAGTACTTC	CSVARDGSSYEQYF
NA	NA	16	TRBV4-1	TRBJ2-6	TGCGCCAGCAGCCAAGATGATCGCGCAGGGGCCAACGTCCTGACTTTC	CASSQDDRAGANVLTF
NA	few	14	TRBV20-1	TRBJ2-7	TGCAGTGCTACAGGCGGGACACTCTCCTACGAGCAGTACTTC	CSATGGTLSYEQYF
NA	few	13	TRBV20-1	TRBJ2-7	TGCAGTGCTCCCTCAACAGGGACCTACGAGCAGTACTTC	CSAPSTGTYEQYF
TRBD1	few	15	TRBV20-1	TRBJ1-1	TGCAGTGCTAGGGTGGGACAGACTTTGAACACTGAAGCTTTCTTT	CSARVGQTLNTEAFF
NA	NA	15	TRBV5-1	TRBJ2-5	TGCGCCAGCAGCTCACAGGGCCCTACCCAAGAGACCCAGTACTTC	CASSSQGPTQETQYF
TRBD2	many	16	TRBV4-2	TRBJ2-3	TGTGCCAGCAGCCAAGGCGAGGCGGGGGGGACAGATACGCAGTATTTT	CASSQGEAGGTDTQYF
NA	many	15	TRBV12-3/TRBV12-4	TRBJ2-1	TGTGCCAGCAGTCCCTCTTTTGGCCTCTTGAATGAGCAGTTCTTC	CASSPSFGLLNEQFF
TRBD2	few	15	TRBV24-1	TRBJ2-3	TGTGCCACCAGTGCCGGGACTAGCGGGACAGATACGCAGTATTTT	CATSAGTSGTDTQYF